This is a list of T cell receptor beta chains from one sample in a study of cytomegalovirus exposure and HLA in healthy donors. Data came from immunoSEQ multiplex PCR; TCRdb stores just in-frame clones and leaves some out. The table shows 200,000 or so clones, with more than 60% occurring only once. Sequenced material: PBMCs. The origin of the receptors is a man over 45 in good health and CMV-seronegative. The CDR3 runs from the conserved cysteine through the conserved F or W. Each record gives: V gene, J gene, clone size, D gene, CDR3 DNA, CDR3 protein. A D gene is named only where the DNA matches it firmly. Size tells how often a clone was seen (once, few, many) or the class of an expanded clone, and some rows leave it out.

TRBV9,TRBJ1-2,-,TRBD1,TGTGCCAGCAGCGGAGGGACAGCCCTCTATGGCTACACCTTC,CASSGGTALYGYTF
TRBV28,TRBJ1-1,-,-,TGTGCCAGCAGTTTATCGGGGTTGGGCAGCACTGAAGCTTTCTTT,CASSLSGLGSTEAFF
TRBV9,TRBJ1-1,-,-,TGTGCCAGCAGCGTAGTTAGCAGCCGGGACACTGAAGCTTTCTTT,CASSVVSSRDTEAFF
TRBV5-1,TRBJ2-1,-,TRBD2,TGCGCCAGCAGCTTGGCCCCGGGACTAGCGGTAAATGAGCAGTTCTTC,CASSLAPGLAVNEQFF
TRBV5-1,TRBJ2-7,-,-,TGCGCCAGCAGCTGGCAGGAAACCTACGAGCAGTACTTC,CASSWQETYEQYF
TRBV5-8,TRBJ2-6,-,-,TGTGCCAGCAGCTTGGGACAGATCTTCTCTGGGGCCAACGTCCTGACTTTC,CASSLGQIFSGANVLTF
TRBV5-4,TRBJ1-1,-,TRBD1,TGTGCCAGCAGTGTTGGAGGGGGCAGGAACATTGAAGCTTTCTTT,CASSVGGGRNIEAFF
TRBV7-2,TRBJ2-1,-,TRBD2,TGTGCCAGCAGCTTAGAACTAGCGAGCTACAATGAGCAGTTCTTC,CASSLELASYNEQFF
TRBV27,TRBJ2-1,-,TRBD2,TGTGCCAGCAGTTCCCTTGGAGAGGCGGGAGAAGGCCGCAATGAGCAGTTCTTC,CASSSLGEAGEGRNEQFF
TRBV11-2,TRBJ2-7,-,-,TGTGCCAGCAGCCCCCCCTACCCAAGGAGGGGAGGCGAGCAGTACTTC,CASSPPYPRRGGEQYF
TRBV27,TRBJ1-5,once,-,TGTGCCAGCAGTTTATATCAGTATAGCAATCAGCCCCAGCATTTT,CASSLYQYSNQPQHF
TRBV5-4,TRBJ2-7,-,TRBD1,TGTGCCAGTTCCCCGGGACAGGGTAACTACGAGCAGTACTTC,CASSPGQGNYEQYF
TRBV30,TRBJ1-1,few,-,TGTGCCTGGACTGGGAGGGGCTGGAACACTGAAGCTTTCTTT,CAWTGRGWNTEAFF
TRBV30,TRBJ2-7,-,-,TGTGCCTGGACCATCAAGGGGTACGAGCAGTACTTC,CAWTIKGYEQYF
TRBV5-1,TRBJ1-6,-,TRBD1,TGCGCCAGCAGCGGGGGGACAGGGACGGATTCACCCCTCCACTTT,CASSGGTGTDSPLHF
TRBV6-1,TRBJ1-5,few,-,TGTGCCAGCACCACGAACAGGGACGGCAATCAGCCCCAGCATTTT,CASTTNRDGNQPQHF
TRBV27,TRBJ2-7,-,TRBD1,TGTGCCAGCAGTTTAGGACAGGGATCCTACGGGCAGTACTTC,CASSLGQGSYGQYF
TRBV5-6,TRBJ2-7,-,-,TGTGCCAGCAGCTTGGCCCCAGGGACCTACGAGCAGTACTTC,CASSLAPGTYEQYF
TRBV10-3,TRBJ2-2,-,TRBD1,TGTGCCATCAGCCCCGTTGGGACAGCGAACACCGGGGAGCTGTTTTTT,CAISPVGTANTGELFF
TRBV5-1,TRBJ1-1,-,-,TGCGCCAGCAGACAGTTGAACACTGAAGCTTTCTTT,CASRQLNTEAFF
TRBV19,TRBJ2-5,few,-,TGTGCCAGTAGTATAGACCGGGATAAGACCCAGTACTTC,CASSIDRDKTQYF
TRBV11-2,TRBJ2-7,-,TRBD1,TGTGCCAGCAGCTTCAGACAGGGGCTCGTCGAGCAGTACTTC,CASSFRQGLVEQYF